This T cell receptor beta chain was retrieved from a study of blood T cell repertoires in COVID-19 (dated by TCRdb to 2018 to 2021). Background on the whole study: Collaborator samples came from the United States, Italy and Spain and covered acute and convalescent phases of COVID-19. The material from the prospective study consisted of cDNA or gDNA derived from T cells, B-cell-depleted T cells, or PBMCs. The dataset comprised deeply sampled blood TCRbeta repertoires from subjects exposed to, actively infected with, or recovered from COVID-19. The repertoires were made available in a free public database intended to serve as a resource for research on the immune response to SARS-CoV-2. Samples were obtained from the ongoing ImmuneRACE study (first 160 participants) and from over 1,000 subjects provided by 6 global collaborators. Sample metadata almost always included a de-identified subject ID, COVID-19 status, age in years and sex. Where HLA class I and class II types were available, the types were taken from metadata supplied by the sample provider, not from assay-based typing. The paper as a whole reports these results and caveats: Clinical and demographic metadata were provided uncurated, with the amount varying by source and participant.

From the germline V gene (reference sequence), CDR1 is PRHDT and CDR2 is FYEKMQ. Trimming removed 1 base from V and 0 bases from J, leaving 6 bases between the germline ends. The CDR3 measures 14 amino acids from cysteine to phenylalanine. Of the read, only the CDR3 DNA is kept; its 42 bases are in frame from base 1. The immunoSEQ Assay, a bias-controlled multiplex PCR, was used to amplify TCRbeta CDR3 regions from genomic DNA. The paper's data handling went like this. Nucleated cell counts per sample were estimated from amplification of reference gene primers within the assay. To quantify the absolute abundance of each unique TCRbeta CDR3 rearrangement, sequence reads were collapsed and filtered. For each sample, productive Simpson clonality was calculated by taking the square root of Simpson's diversity index across productive rearrangements. TCRdb mirrors the immuneACCESS table, restricted to in-frame sequences. Some clones are absent from its copies; in checked studies, under half trace to an unresolved V gene, and the reason for the others is unknown. Clonal size and the V and J genes are those of that table, whereas D and trimming came from the DNA. The sample profile shows approximately 200,000 clones; more than 85% of them were found once. The top ten clonotypes cover 2.5% to 3% of the sample.

Note on this clone: Its antigen is unknown. No qualities accompany the bases; no much larger clone lies one base away.

The collaborating institutions used their own protocols to collect whole blood in K2EDTA tubes. For TCRbeta analysis, collaborators shipped samples as frozen whole blood, isolated PBMCs, or DNA extracted from either of those sample types. Sequencing used peripheral blood. The V and J genes are TRBV13 and TRBJ1-2; the D region possibly corresponds to TRBD1 (6 bases align). This clonotype was obtained from a woman aged 25 to 39 with active or convalescent COVID-19. The CDR3 protein sequence reads: CASSLAGANYGYTF. The nucleotide sequence is TGTGCCAGCAGCTTAGCAGGGGCTAACTATGGCTACACCTTC.